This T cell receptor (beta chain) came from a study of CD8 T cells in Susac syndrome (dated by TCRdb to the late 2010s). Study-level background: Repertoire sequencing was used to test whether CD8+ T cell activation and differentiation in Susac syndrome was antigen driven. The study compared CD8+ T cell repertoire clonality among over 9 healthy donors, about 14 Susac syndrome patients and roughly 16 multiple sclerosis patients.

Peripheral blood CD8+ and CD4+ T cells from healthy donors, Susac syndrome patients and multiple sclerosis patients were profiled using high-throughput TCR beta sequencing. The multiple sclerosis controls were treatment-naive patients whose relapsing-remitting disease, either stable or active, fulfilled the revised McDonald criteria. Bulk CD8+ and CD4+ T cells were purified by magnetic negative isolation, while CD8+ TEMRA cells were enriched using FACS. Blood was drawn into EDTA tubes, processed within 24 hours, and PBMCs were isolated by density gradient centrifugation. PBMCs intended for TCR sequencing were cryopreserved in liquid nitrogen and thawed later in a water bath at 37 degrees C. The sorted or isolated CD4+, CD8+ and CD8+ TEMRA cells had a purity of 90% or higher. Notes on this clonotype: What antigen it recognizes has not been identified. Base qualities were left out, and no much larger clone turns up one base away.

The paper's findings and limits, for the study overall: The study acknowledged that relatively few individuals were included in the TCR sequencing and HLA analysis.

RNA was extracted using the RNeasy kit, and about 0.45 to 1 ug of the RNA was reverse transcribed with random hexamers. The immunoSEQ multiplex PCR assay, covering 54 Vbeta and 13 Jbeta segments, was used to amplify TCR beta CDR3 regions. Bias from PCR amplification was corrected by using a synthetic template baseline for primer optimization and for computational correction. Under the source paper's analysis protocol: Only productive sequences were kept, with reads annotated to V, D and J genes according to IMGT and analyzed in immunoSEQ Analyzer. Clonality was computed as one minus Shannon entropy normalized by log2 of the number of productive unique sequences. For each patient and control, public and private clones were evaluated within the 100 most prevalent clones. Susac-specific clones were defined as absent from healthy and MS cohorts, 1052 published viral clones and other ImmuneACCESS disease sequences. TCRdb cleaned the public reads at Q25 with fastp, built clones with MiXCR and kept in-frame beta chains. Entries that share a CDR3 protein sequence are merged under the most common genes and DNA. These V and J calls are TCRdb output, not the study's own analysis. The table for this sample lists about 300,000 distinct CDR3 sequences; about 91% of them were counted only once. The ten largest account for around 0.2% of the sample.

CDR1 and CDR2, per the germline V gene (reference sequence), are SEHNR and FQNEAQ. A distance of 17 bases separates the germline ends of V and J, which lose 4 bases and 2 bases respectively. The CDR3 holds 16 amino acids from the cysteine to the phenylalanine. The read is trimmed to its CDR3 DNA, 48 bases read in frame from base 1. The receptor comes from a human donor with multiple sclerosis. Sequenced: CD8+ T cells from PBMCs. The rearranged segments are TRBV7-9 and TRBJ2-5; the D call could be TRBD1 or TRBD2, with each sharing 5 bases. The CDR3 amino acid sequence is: CASSSVRGIHQETQYF. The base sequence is TGTGCCAGCAGCTCCGTCCGGGGCATACATCAAGAGACCCAGTACTTC.